The 8 T cell receptor beta chains listed next were all sequenced from one sample in a study of response to subunit inactivated influenza vaccine. TCRdb re-analysed the RT-PCR reads in MiXCR, keeping a single row per CDR3 protein. The sample contains roughly 780,000 distinct CDR3 sequences, approximately 17% of which appear only once. The starting material was PBMCs from blood, obtained 4 to 6 days after vaccination. All receptors derive from a man aged 50 or older who received an inactivated influenza vaccine.

V usage is TRBV5-1 and J usage is TRBJ2-7; no clear D gene. Germline V lookup: CDR1 SGHRS, CDR2 YFSETQ. The CDR3 sequence is 14 residues long. V lost 0 bases to trimming and J lost 7 bases, with 14 bases between them. CDR3 sequence: CASSLAFPGQEQYF. The CDR3 nucleotides read TGCGCCAGCAGCTTGGCCTTCCCCGGTCAGGAGCAGTACTTC. Full variable domain (missing parts from reference TRBV5-1 and TRBJ2-7): KAGVTQTPRYLIKTRGQQVTLSCSPISGHRSVSWYQQTPGQGLQFLFEYFSETQRNKGNFPGRFSGRQFSNSRSEMNVSTLELGDSALYLCASSLAFPGQEQYFGPGTRLTVT.

This clonotype was observed a few times. The genes are TRBV2 and TRBJ1-2; 8 bases align to TRBD1. Germline loops: CDR1 SNHLY, CDR2 FYNNEI. V was pared by 5 bases and J by 0 bases, with 5 bases of the junction left unmatched. The CDR3 runs 15 residues. The CDR3 coding sequence is TGTGCCAGCAGTCGAACAGGGGGTGCTAACTATGGCTACACCTTC. Translation: CASSRTGGANYGYTF.

The CDR3 DNA reads as TGCAGTGCTAGCGGCGGGGGCCGTGAGACCCAGTACTTC. It specifies CSASGGGRETQYF. V gene TRBV20-1 combines with J gene TRBJ2-5; perhaps TRBD2 as D (7 bases). The CDR3 loop spans 13 amino acids. Trimming pared 3 bases from V and 5 bases from J, leaving 13 bases between. Germline loops: CDR1 DFQATT, CDR2 SNEGSKA (reference sequence).

This clonotype was detected many times. The chain recombines TRBV12-3 or TRBV12-4 with TRBJ2-2; the D gene is possibly TRBD2 (5 bases). V dropped 2 bases and J dropped 7 bases, with 8 bases sitting between them. The CDR3 sequence is 13 residues long. CDR3 nucleotides: TGTGCCAGCAGTTTAAGAGGGCTCGGGGAGCTGTTTTTT. Protein product: CASSLRGLGELFF.

V gene TRBV6-5 combines with J gene TRBJ2-7, with 7 bases that match TRBD1. CDR1 MNHEY and CDR2 SVGAGI come from the germline V gene. The CDR3 spans 16 residues. V shed 2 bases and J 2 bases; nucleotides not matched to a gene: 9. CDR3 sequence: CASSYATYRGPYEQYF. CDR3 DNA sequence: TGTGCCAGCAGTTACGCCACGTACAGGGGTCCCTACGAGCAGTACTTC.

The V and J genes are TRBV24-1 and TRBJ2-5, with D unclear. The CDR3 is 13 residues long. Trimming pared 3 bases from V and 9 bases from J, leaving 13 bases between. Germline V gene data show CDR1 as KGHDR and CDR2 as SFDVKD. The CDR3 bases are TGTGCCACCAGTGATACTGGCCCCTCGGCCCAGTACTTC. This translates into CATSDTGPSAQYF.

A few counts support this clonotype. The chain has TRBV7-8 and TRBJ2-1, with 9 bases matching TRBD2. Germline V gene lookup returns CDR1 SGHVS and CDR2 FQNEAQ. The CDR3 extends over 16 amino acids. V dropped 4 bases and J dropped 4; count of bases not matched to a gene: 8. The CDR3 DNA reads as TGTGCCAGCAGCTCAAGCGGGACTAGCCGTTACAATGAGCAGTTCTTC. It is translated as CASSSSGTSRYNEQFF.

This clonotype was counted between two and nine times. This chain uses TRBV12-3 or TRBV12-4 with TRBJ2-7, with D hard to call. CDR3 length: 13 residues. Trimming took off 3 bases at V and 6 bases at J, with 12 bases between the two ends. The CDR3 DNA is TGTGCCAGCAGTTTGGCGGCTTGGCGCGAGCAGTACTTC. Its protein product is CASSLAAWREQYF.